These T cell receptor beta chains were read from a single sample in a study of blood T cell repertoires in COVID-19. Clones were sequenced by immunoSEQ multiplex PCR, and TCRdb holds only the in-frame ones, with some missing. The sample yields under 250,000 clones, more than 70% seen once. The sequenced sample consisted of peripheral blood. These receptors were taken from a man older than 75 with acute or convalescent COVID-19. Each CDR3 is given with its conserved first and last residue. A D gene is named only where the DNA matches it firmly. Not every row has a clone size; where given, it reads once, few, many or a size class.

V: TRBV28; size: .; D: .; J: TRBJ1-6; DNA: TGTGCCAGCAGTCCGACAGGATTTTCACCCCTCCACTTT; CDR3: CASSPTGFSPLHF
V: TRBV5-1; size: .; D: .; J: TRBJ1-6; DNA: TGCGCCAGCAGCTTGGAGGGCGGGCAGGGGAATTCACCCCTCCACTTT; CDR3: CASSLEGGQGNSPLHF
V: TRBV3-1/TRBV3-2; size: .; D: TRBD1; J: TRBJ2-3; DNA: TGTGCCAGCAGTCGACAGGGTTACACAGATACGCAGTATTTT; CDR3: CASSRQGYTDTQYF
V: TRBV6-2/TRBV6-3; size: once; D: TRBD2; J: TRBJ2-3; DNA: TGTGCCAGCAGTTACGGGGCCAGGCTAGCGGGAGGAAACACAGATACGCAGTATTTT; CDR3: CASSYGARLAGGNTDTQYF
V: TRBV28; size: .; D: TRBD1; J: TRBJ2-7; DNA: TGTGCCAGCAGTTTACGCCGGACAGGTTCCGCCTACGAGCAGTACTTC; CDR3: CASSLRRTGSAYEQYF
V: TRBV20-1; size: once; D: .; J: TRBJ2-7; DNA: TGCAGTGCTAGCGAACTCTACGAGCAGTACTTC; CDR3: CSASELYEQYF
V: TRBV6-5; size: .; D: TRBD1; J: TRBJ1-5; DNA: TGTGCCAGCAGTTTACGCGGGACAGGGCATCAGCCCCAGCATTTT; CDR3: CASSLRGTGHQPQHF
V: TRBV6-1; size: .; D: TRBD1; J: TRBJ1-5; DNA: TGTGCCAGCAGTGAAGAAAACAGGGGCTCCAATCAGCCCCAGCATTTT; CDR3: CASSEENRGSNQPQHF
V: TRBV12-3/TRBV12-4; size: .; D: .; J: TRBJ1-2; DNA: TGTGCCAGCAAAAGCGAGAACTATGGCTACACCTTC; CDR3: CASKSENYGYTF
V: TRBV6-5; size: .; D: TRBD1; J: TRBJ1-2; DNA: TGTGCCAGCGTATTAAATTTGGGGACAGAGCATGGCTACACCTTC; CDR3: CASVLNLGTEHGYTF
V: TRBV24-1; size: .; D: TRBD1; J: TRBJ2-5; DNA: TGTGCCACCAGTGATCACAGGGGTCGAGGGACCCAGTACTTC; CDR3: CATSDHRGRGTQYF
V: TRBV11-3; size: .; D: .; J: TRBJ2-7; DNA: TGTGCCAGCAGCTTAAGTACAGGTTCGACCTACGAGCAGTACTTC; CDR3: CASSLSTGSTYEQYF
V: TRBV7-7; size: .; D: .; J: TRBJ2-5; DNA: TGTGCTAGCAGCTTAGGAACAGGGTCCGACGAGACCCAGTACTTC; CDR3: CASSLGTGSDETQYF
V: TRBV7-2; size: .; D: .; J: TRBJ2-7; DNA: TGTGCCAGCAGCTTAGGCCCAGGTGAGCAGTACTTC; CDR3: CASSLGPGEQYF
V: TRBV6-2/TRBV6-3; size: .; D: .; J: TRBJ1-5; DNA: TGTGCCAGCAGTTACTCCCTTGATCAGCCCCAGCATTTT; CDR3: CASSYSLDQPQHF
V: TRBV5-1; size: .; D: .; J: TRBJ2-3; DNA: TGCGCCAGCAGCCGGGATCAGGGCACAGATACGCAGTATTTT; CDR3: CASSRDQGTDTQYF
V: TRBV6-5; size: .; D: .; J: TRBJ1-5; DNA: TGTGCCAGCAGTTACTCGAGTCAAGGGAGTCGTCAGCCCCAGCATTTT; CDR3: CASSYSSQGSRQPQHF
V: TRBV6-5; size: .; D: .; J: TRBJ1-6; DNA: TGTGCCAGCAGTTCCTTCTCCTATAATTCACCCCTCCACTTT; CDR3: CASSSFSYNSPLHF
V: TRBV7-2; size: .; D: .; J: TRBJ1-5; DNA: TGTGCCAGCAGCTTAGAAGGGGCGAGCAATCAGCCCCAGCATTTT; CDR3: CASSLEGASNQPQHF
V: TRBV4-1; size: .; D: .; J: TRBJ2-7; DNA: TGCGCCAGCAGCCAAGATCTATTGGGGCCTGTTCTCATCTCCTACGAGCAGTACTTC; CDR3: CASSQDLLGPVLISYEQYF
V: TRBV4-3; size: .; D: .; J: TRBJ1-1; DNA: TGCGCCAGCAGCCAAGGTCGAAGAAGCCCTGAAGCTTTCTTT; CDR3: CASSQGRRSPEAFF
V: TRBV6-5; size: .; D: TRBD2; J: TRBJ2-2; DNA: TGTGCCAGTAGCGGGAGCGGGACCGGGGAGCTGTTTTTT; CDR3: CASSGSGTGELFF
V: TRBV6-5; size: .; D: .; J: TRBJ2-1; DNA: TGTGCCAGCAGAGCCGGGACAAACTACAATGAGCAGTTCTTC; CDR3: CASRAGTNYNEQFF
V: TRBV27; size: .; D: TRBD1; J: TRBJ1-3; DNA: TGTGCCAGCAGTCCTGGACAGGGGTCAAACACCATATATTTT; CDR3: CASSPGQGSNTIYF
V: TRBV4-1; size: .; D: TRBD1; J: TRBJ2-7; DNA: TGCGCCAGCAGCCAAAGGGGACAGGACGCCTACGAGCAGTACTTC; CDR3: CASSQRGQDAYEQYF
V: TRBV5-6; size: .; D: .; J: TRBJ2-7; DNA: TGTGCCAGCAGCTTGAGGAGCGGCAACGAGCAGTACTTC; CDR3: CASSLRSGNEQYF
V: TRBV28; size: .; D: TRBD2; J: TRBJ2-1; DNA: TGTGCCAGCAGTTTACTAGCGGGAAATACACGGAGTCTGTTCTTC; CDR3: CASSLLAGNTRSLFF
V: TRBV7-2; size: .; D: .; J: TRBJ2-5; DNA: TGTGCCAGCAGCTTGCCCAGACAGGTCCAAGAGACCCAGTACTTC; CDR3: CASSLPRQVQETQYF
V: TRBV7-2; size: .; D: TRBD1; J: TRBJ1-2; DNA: TGTGCCAGCAGTCCCCAGACAGGGGACTATGGCTACACCTTC; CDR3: CASSPQTGDYGYTF
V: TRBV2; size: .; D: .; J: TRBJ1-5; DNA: TGTGCCAGCAGTGACAGGGAGGTGGATCAGCCCCAGCATTTT; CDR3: CASSDREVDQPQHF
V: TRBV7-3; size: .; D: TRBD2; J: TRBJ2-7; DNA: TGTGCCAGCAGCCACGGGGCGGGAGGTGATTACGAGCAGTACTTC; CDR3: CASSHGAGGDYEQYF
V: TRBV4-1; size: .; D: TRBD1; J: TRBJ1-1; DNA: TGCGCCAGCAGCTATAGGACCTCCACAGGGGTGGCCACTGAAGCTTTCTTT; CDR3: CASSYRTSTGVATEAFF
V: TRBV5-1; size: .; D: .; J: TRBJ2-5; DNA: TGCGCCAGCAGCTTGGGGAGGGTGGAGACCCAGTACTTC; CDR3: CASSLGRVETQYF
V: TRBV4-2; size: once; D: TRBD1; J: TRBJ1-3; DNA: TGTGCCAGCAGCCAAGACCCGACAGGGTCTGGAAACACCATATATTTT; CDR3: CASSQDPTGSGNTIYF
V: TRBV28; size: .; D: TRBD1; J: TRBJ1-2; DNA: TGTGCCAGCAGCCGTTACCAGGGGGACTATGGCTACACCTTC; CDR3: CASSRYQGDYGYTF
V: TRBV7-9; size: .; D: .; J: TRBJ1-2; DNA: TGTGCCAGCAGCTTAGGGCAGGGGACGAGCTACACCTTC; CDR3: CASSLGQGTSYTF
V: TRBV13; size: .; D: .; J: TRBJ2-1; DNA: TGTGCCAGCAGCTTAGTGGGAGTTAGCTCCTACAATGAGCAGTTCTTC; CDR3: CASSLVGVSSYNEQFF
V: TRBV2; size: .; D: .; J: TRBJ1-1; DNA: TGTGCCAGCACCAGAGACAGCGTTGAAGCTTTCTTT; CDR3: CASTRDSVEAFF
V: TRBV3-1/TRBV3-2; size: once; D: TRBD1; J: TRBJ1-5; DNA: TGTGCCAGCAGCCTTCAGGGGGCGAGGGGTCAGCCCCAGCATTTT; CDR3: CASSLQGARGQPQHF
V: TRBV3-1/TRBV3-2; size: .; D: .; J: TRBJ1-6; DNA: TGTGCCAGCAGCCCCCCAGGGTCGTTACGGCATTCACCCCTCCACTTT; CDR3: CASSPPGSLRHSPLHF
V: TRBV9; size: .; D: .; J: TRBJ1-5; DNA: TGTGCCAGCAGCCGGGGTAGCAATCAGCCCCAGCATTTT; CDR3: CASSRGSNQPQHF
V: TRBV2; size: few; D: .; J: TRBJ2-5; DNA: TGTGCCAGCAGGAAGGAAGTCGGGCAAGAGACCCAGTACTTC; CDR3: CASRKEVGQETQYF